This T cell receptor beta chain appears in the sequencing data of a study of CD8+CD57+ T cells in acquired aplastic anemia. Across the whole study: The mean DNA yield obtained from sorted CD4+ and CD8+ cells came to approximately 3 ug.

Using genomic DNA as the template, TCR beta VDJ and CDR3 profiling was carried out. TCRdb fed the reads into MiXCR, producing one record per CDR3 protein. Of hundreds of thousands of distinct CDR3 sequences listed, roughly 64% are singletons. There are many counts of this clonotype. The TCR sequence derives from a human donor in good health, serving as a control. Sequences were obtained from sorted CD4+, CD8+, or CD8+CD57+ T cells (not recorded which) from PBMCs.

CDR3 protein: CATAGGSSYNEQFF. DNA for the CDR3: TGTGCCACCGCGGGGGGGAGCTCCTACAATGAGCAGTTCTTC. The rearrangement links TRBV24-1 to TRBJ2-1; 9 bases line up with TRBD2. This CDR3 region has 14 residues. J gave up 0 bases and V 9 bases, and 2 bases lay outside the gene matches. Germline V lookup: CDR1 KGHDR, CDR2 SFDVKD.